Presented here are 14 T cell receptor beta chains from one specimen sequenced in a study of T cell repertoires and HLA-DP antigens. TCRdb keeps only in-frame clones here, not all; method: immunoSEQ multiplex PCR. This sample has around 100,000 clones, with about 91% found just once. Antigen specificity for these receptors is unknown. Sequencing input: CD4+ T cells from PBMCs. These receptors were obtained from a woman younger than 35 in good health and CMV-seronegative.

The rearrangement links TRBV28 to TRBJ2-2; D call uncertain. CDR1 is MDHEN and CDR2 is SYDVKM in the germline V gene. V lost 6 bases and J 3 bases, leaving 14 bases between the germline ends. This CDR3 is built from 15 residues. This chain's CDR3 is CASRARGPHTGELFF. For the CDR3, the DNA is TGTGCCAGCAGAGCTAGAGGACCCCACACCGGGGAGCTGTTTTTT.

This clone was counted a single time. CDR3 sequence: CASIDRGSHTEAFF. CDR3 nucleotide sequence: TGTGCCAGCATAGACAGGGGAAGTCACACTGAAGCTTTCTTT. This rearrangement joins TRBV6-6 to TRBJ1-1, with 8 bases lining up with TRBD1. After removal of 7 bases from V and 3 bases from J, the junction contained 7 bases not matched to a gene. This CDR3 is built from 14 residues. Germline CDR1 MNHNY, CDR2 SVGAGI (reference sequence).

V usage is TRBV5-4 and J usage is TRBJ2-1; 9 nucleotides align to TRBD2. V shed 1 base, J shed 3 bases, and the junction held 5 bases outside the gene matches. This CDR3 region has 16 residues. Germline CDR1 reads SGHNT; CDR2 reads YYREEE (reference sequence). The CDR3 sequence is CASSLNAGGRYNEQFF. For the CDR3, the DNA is TGTGCCAGCAGCTTGAATGCGGGGGGGCGCTACAATGAGCAGTTCTTC.

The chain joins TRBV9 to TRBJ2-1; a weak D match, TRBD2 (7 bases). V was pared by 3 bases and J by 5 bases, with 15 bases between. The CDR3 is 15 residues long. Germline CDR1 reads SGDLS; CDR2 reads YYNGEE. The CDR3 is CASSAEGGTNNEQFF. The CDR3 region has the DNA TGTGCCAGCAGCGCCGAGGGGGGGACAAACAATGAGCAGTTCTTC.

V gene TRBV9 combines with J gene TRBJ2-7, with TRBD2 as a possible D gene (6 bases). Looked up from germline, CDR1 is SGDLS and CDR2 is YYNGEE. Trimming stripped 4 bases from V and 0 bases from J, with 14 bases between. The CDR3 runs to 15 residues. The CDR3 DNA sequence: TGTGCCAGCAGCAGTGGGACTCCGAGCTCCTACGAGCAGTACGTC. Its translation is CASSSGTPSSYEQYV.

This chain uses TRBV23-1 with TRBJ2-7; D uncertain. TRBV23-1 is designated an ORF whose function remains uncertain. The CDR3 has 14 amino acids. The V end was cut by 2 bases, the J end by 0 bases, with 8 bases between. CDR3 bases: TGCGCCAGCAGTCAACATGGAAGCTCCTACGAGCAGTACGTC. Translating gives CASSQHGSSYEQYV.

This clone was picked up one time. This CDR3 reads CASSSTGDTQYF. CDR3 sequence (DNA): TGTGCCAGCAGCTCGACAGGGGATACGCAGTATTTT. The V and J genes are TRBV11-3 and TRBJ2-3, with TRBD1 matching over 7 bases. This CDR3 region has 12 residues. The V segment lost 4 bases and the J segment 6 bases; nucleotides outside the gene matches: 1. Germline CDR1 and CDR2: SGHNT and YENEEA.

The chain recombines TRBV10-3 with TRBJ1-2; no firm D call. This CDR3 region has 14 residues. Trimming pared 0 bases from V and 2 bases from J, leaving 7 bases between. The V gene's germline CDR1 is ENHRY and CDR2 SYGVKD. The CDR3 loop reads CAISESGQNYGYTF. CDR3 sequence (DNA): TGTGCCATCAGTGAGTCGGGTCAGAACTATGGCTACACCTTC.

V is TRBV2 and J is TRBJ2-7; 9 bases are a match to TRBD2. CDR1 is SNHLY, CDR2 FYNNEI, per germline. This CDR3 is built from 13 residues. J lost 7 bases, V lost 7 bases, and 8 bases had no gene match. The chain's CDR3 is CASTWLLAGEQYF. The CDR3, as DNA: TGTGCCAGCACCTGGCTCCTAGCGGGAGAGCAGTACTTC. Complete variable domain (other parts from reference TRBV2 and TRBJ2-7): EPEVTQTPSHQVTQMGQEVILRCVPISNHLYFYWYRQILGQKVEFLVSFYNNEISEKSEIFDDQFSVERPDGSNFTLKIRSTKLEDSAMYFCASTWLLAGEQYFGPGTRLTVT.

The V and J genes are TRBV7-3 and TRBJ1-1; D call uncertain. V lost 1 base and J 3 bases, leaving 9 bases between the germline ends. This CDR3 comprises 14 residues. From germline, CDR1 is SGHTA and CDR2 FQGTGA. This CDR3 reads CASSLNDGDTEAFF. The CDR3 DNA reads TGTGCCAGCAGCTTAAATGACGGAGACACTGAAGCTTTCTTT.

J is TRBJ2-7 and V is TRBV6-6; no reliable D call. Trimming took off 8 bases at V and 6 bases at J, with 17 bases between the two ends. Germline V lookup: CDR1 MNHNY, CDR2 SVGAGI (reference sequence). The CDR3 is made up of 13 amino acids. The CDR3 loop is CASREGSNGEQYF. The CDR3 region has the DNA TGTGCCAGCCGAGAAGGATCCAACGGCGAGCAGTACTTC.

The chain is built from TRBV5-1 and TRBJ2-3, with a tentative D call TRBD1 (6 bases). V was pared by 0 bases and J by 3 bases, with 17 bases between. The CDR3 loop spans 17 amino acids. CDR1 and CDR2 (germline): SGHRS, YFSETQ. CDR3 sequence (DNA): TGCGCCAGCAGCTTGGCCACAGGGTCGTCGAATACAGATACGCAGTATTTT. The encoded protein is CASSLATGSSNTDTQYF.

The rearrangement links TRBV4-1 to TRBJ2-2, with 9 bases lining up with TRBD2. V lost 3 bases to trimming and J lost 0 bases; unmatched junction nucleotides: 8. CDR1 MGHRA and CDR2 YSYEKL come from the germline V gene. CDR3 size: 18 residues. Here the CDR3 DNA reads TGCGCCAGCAGCCAGCAGGGGACTAGCCGCGCGAACACCGGGGAGCTGTTTTTT. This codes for CASSQQGTSRANTGELFF.

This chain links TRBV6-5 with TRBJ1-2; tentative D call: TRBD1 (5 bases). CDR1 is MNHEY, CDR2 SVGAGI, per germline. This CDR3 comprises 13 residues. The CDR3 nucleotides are TGTGCACTAAGAGGCCGAGGAGGGGCAGGCTACACCTTC. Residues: CALRGRGGAGYTF.